This T cell receptor (beta chain) was observed in a study of blood T cell repertoires in COVID-19. The CDR3 consists of 14 residues. V lost 8 bases to trimming and J lost 2 bases, with 10 bases between them. CDR1 ENHRY and CDR2 SYGVKD come from the germline V gene. Only in-frame clones appear in the TCRdb table, and some are missing; sequencing was by immunoSEQ multiplex PCR. The sample includes about 250,000 clones, approximately 90% seen only once; the top ten take less than 2%. This chain links TRBV10-3 with TRBJ2-6; no clear D gene. Sequencing was performed on PBMCs or T cells enriched from blood (not recorded which). The receptor was isolated from a man aged 35 to 55 who had recovered from COVID-19. CDR3 sequence: CAIRPGAGANVLTF. The CDR3, as DNA: TGTGCCATCCGGCCAGGCGCTGGGGCCAACGTCCTGACTTTC.